The entry below gives a single T cell receptor (beta chain) sequence along with its context. The assay was immunoSEQ multiplex PCR, and TCRdb's table has in-frame clones only and misses some. There are about 140,000 clones in the sample; around 91% occur only once, and about 4.8% lies in the top ten. Looked up from germline, CDR1 is SGHRS and CDR2 is YFSETQ. The CDR3 totals 14 residues. V lost 0 bases, J lost 4 bases, and 8 bases lay in between. This entry belongs to a study of T cell responses to AZD1222 COVID-19 vaccine. This rearrangement joins TRBV5-1 to TRBJ2-1; no clear D. This receptor was taken from an adult in good health. Sequencing was performed on peripheral blood, taken on day 0 of AZD1222 vaccination. The CDR3 protein is CASSLGVPYNEQFF. In DNA, the CDR3 is TGCGCCAGCAGCTTGGGGGTTCCATACAATGAGCAGTTCTTC.